One and the same sample provided the 17 T cell receptor beta chains below, sequenced in a study of OX40 agonist ivuxolimab in advanced cancers. Some clones are missing from TCRdb's copy, which holds only in-frame ones; the method was immunoSEQ multiplex PCR. Of fewer than 110,000 clones listed, 85% to 95% are singletons. The starting material was CD4+ or CD8+ T cells sorted from blood, obtained in a trial of the OX40 agonist ivuxolimab. These receptors were collected from an adult with an advanced solid tumor such as melanoma, head and neck, liver or kidney cancer.

V usage is TRBV6-5 and J usage is TRBJ1-6; a weak D match, TRBD1 (6 bases). CDR1 and CDR2 (germline): MNHEY, SVGAGI. The V and J ends lost 6 bases and 7 bases respectively, with 13 bases between them. The length of the CDR3 is 14 residues. CDR3 sequence: CASRRLQGNSPLHF. CDR3 bases: TGTGCCAGCAGGCGACTACAGGGAAATTCACCCCTCCACTTT.

This rearrangement joins TRBV28 to TRBJ2-4; the D gene is possibly TRBD1 (5 bases). Trimming removed 2 bases at V and 2 bases at J, with 7 bases between. Per germline, CDR1 MDHEN and CDR2 SYDVKM. The length of the CDR3 is 14 residues. The CDR3 region has the DNA TGTGCCAGCAGTTTAGGGGCGACCAAAAACATTCAGTACTTC. It codes for CASSLGATKNIQYF. The whole variable domain, remainder taken from reference TRBV28 and TRBJ2-4, is DVKVTQSSRYLVKRTGEKVFLECVQDMDHENMFWYRQDPGLGLRLIYFSYDVKMKEKGDIPEGYSVSREKKERFSLILESASTNQTSMYLCASSLGATKNIQYFGAGTRLSVL.

This chain uses TRBV7-2 with TRBJ1-2; D may be TRBD1 (5 bases). The germline V gene has CDR1 SGHTA and CDR2 FQGNSA. Trimming pared 5 bases from V and 8 bases from J, leaving 21 bases between. This CDR3 has 15 amino acids. The DNA of the CDR3 is TGTGCCAGCAGCCCCCGCGGGGGTATGTCTACCGGCTACACCTTC. Its translation is CASSPRGGMSTGYTF.

This chain joins TRBV9 and TRBJ1-1, with a possible D match to TRBD1 (6 bases). Trimming took off 0 bases at V and 1 base at J, with 13 bases between the two ends. Germline V gene lookup returns CDR1 SGDLS and CDR2 YYNGEE. CDR3 length: 16 amino acids. This chain's CDR3 is CASSVAPGVQNTEAFF. CDR3 DNA sequence: TGTGCCAGCAGCGTAGCCCCAGGGGTACAGAACACTGAAGCTTTCTTT.

The gene calls are TRBV25-1 and TRBJ2-2; 14 positions agree with TRBD2. The V gene's germline CDR1 is MGHDK and CDR2 SYGVNS. The CDR3 has 17 residues. V was clipped by 5 bases and J by 6 bases; unmatched bases: 8. CDR3: CASSPGTSGSFAGELFF. The CDR3 bases are TGTGCCAGCAGTCCCGGGACTAGCGGGAGCTTTGCCGGGGAGCTGTTTTTT. Full variable domain (missing parts from reference TRBV25-1 and TRBJ2-2): EADIYQTPRYLVIGTGKKITLECSQTMGHDKMYWYQQDPGMELHLIHYSYGVNSTEKGDLSSESTVSRIRTEHFPLTLESARPSHTSQYLCASSPGTSGSFAGELFFGEGSRLTVL.

This clone was counted a single time. J is TRBJ1-2 and V is TRBV9; tentatively, D is TRBD1 (5 bases). CDR1 is SGDLS, CDR2 YYNGEE, per germline. V was cut by 0 bases and J by 2 bases, with 8 bases left in between. This CDR3 is built from 14 residues. CDR3: CASSVDSGNYGYTF. The DNA for the CDR3 is TGTGCCAGCAGCGTAGATTCAGGGAACTATGGCTACACCTTC.

This clone was found once. V is TRBV27 and J is TRBJ1-4; D not certain. In germline, CDR1 is MNHEY, CDR2 SMNVEV (reference sequence). This CDR3 is 14 amino acids long. Between the trimmed V and J ends, which lost 6 bases and 2 bases, there was a span of 10 bases. The CDR3 loop is CASSPRGTNEKLFF. In nucleotides, the CDR3 is TGTGCCAGCAGCCCCCGGGGTACTAATGAAAAACTGTTTTTT.

The J gene is TRBJ1-1, the V gene TRBV4-1; D might be TRBD1 (5 bases). There are 13 residues in the CDR3. Per the germline V gene, CDR1 is MGHRA and CDR2 is YSYEKL. Trimming shortened V by 4 bases and J by 7 bases, and 13 bases separated the two germline ends. The CDR3 DNA reads TGCGCCAGCAGCCTAGACGCGGGGGGTGAAGCTTTCTTT. This encodes CASSLDAGGEAFF.

The chain joins TRBV18 to TRBJ2-1, with D possibly being TRBD2 (6 bases). From germline, CDR1 is KGHSH and CDR2 LQKENI. The CDR3 covers 13 residues. Trimming left V 4 bases short and J 4 bases short, with 8 bases between. CDR3 loop: CASSLGSYNEQFF. The CDR3 DNA sequence: TGTGCCAGCTCACTCGGGAGTTACAATGAGCAGTTCTTC.

The chain couples TRBV19 to TRBJ2-1, with 11 positions matching TRBD2. The length of the CDR3 is 18 residues. V shed 7 bases and J 6 bases; nucleotides not matched to a gene: 17. Germline V gives CDR1 LNHDA, CDR2 SQIVND (reference sequence). The CDR3: CASKVVIGIAGGVNEQFF. DNA for the CDR3: TGTGCCAGTAAAGTCGTAATAGGAATAGCGGGAGGGGTCAATGAGCAGTTCTTC.

The genes are TRBV6-5 and TRBJ1-3; a possible D gene is TRBD1 (5 bases). V dropped 6 bases and J dropped 2 bases, with 11 bases sitting between them. Germline lookup yields CDR1 MNHEY and CDR2 SVGAGI. The CDR3 is 14 amino acids. The CDR3, as DNA: TGTGCCAGCAGCGGCGTGGGGGCTGGAAACACCATATATTTT. Its protein product is CASSGVGAGNTIYF.

This chain joins TRBV19 and TRBJ2-3; weak D call: TRBD1 (6 bases). Germline values: CDR1 LNHDA, CDR2 SQIVND (reference sequence). Between the trimmed V and J ends, which lost 4 bases and 12 bases, there was a span of 17 bases. The CDR3 has 13 amino acids. CDR3 in amino acids: CASSTTQGTTQYF. The CDR3 DNA reads TGTGCCAGTAGTACCACGCAGGGGACAACCCAGTATTTT.

This chain uses TRBV9 with TRBJ2-3; TRBD2 aligns across 11 bases. The ends lost 4 bases at V and 5 bases at J; junction bases unmatched: 3. The CDR3 is 14 amino acids. CDR1 and CDR2 from the germline V gene are SGDLS and YYNGEE. The CDR3 coding sequence is TGTGCCAGCAGCCCCGGGACTAGCGGAGATACGCAGTATTTT. Residues: CASSPGTSGDTQYF.

The chain uses TRBV5-3 and TRBJ1-2; weak D call: TRBD1 (6 bases). TRBV5-3 is noted as an ORF with a role that remains uncertain. This CDR3 comprises 18 residues. V was shortened by 3 bases and J by 0 bases, with 21 bases between the two germline ends. CDR3 sequence: CARSSTGPQRQANYGYTF. The CDR3, as DNA: TGTGCCAGAAGCTCGACAGGTCCGCAACGACAGGCTAACTATGGCTACACCTTC.

The chain couples TRBV10-1 to TRBJ2-5; 12 bases line up with TRBD2. The J call is doubtful: the DNA matches TRBJ2-7 better. Germline V gives CDR1 WNHNN, CDR2 SYGVQD (reference sequence). The CDR3 spans 17 residues. For the CDR3, the DNA is TGCGCCAGCAGTTCCGGGACTAGCGGGTTAGGCGTCCTCGAGCAGTACTTC. The encoded protein is CASSSGTSGLGVLEQYF.

The chain recombines TRBV18 with TRBJ2-6, with TRBD1 matching over 8 bases. V was pared by 3 bases and J by 1 base, with 8 bases of the junction left unmatched. The length of the CDR3 is 18 residues. CDR1 and CDR2 (germline): KGHSH, LQKENI. CDR3 in DNA: TGTGCCAGCTCACCGAAGGACAGGGCATTTTCTGGGGCCAACGTCCTGACTTTC. Its translation is CASSPKDRAFSGANVLTF.

The rearrangement links TRBV19 to TRBJ1-5, with D perhaps matching TRBD1 (5 bases). Germline CDR1 is LNHDA and CDR2 is SQIVND (reference sequence). V was clipped by 5 bases and J by 1 base, with 15 bases between them. The CDR3 covers 16 residues. The CDR3 here is CASSPRGVGSNQPQHF. CDR3 nucleotide sequence: TGTGCCAGTAGTCCCCGGGGCGTCGGAAGCAATCAGCCCCAGCATTTT.